These 6 T cell receptor beta chains were sequenced from one sample in a study of cytomegalovirus exposure and HLA in healthy donors. PCR employed 60 Vbeta and 13 Jbeta primers. Repertoires were generated with immunoSEQ multiplex PCR, while TCRdb's copy carries only in-frame clones and drops some. The data hold nearly 200,000 clones, with more than 75% observed a single time. Sequenced: PBMCs. Receptors were obtained from a man aged 25 to 45 in good health and CMV-seronegative.

V gene TRBV27 combines with J gene TRBJ2-5, with D perhaps matching TRBD2 (5 bases). The J call may be faulty, since TRBJ2-7 better matches the DNA end. The CDR3 covers 15 residues. Per the germline V gene, CDR1 is MNHEY and CDR2 is SMNVEV (reference sequence). The CDR3 loop is CASSLLEDWLYEQYF. CDR3 nucleotide sequence: TGTGCCAGCAGTTTATTGGAGGACTGGCTCTACGAGCAGTACTTC.

The V gene is TRBV29-1, the J gene TRBJ2-1; perhaps TRBD2 as D (5 bases). The CDR3 loop spans 11 amino acids. Germline V gene lookup returns CDR1 SQVTM and CDR2 ANQGSEA. Trimming removed 6 bases from V and 6 bases from J, with 9 bases in between. CDR3 sequence: CSVPEGNEQFF. The CDR3 nucleotides read TGCAGCGTACCCGAGGGCAATGAGCAGTTCTTC.

This clone appeared a few times. This sequence joins TRBV11-3 and TRBJ2-1; 7 bases map to TRBD1. CDR3 length equals 12 residues. Losses at the gene ends were 5 bases for V and 9 bases for J; bases not matched to a gene: 4. Per germline, CDR1 SGHNT and CDR2 YENEEA. The CDR3 DNA is TGTGCCAGCAGCCCCGACAGGGCTGAGCAGTTCTTC. Its translation is CASSPDRAEQFF. Variable domain in full (rest from reference TRBV11-3 and TRBJ2-1): EAGVVQSPRYKIIEKKQPVAFWCNPISGHNTLYWYLQNLGQGPELLIRYENEEAVDDSQLPKDRFSAERLKGVDSTLKIQPAELGDSAVYLCASSPDRAEQFFGPGTRLTVL.

V usage is TRBV28 and J usage is TRBJ2-3; 11 nucleotides match TRBD2. The length of the CDR3 is 16 residues. V was clipped by 6 bases and J by 2 bases; unmatched bases: 7. Germline CDR1 reads MDHEN; CDR2 reads SYDVKM. CDR3 amino acids: CASSLLAGGSTDTQYF. Written as DNA, the CDR3 is TGTGCCAGCAGCCTTTTAGCGGGAGGGTCCACAGATACGCAGTATTTT.

The chain couples TRBV7-8 to TRBJ1-2; 10 bases match TRBD1. The germline gives CDR1 SGHVS, CDR2 FQNEAQ. The CDR3 consists of 15 residues. V dropped 4 bases and J dropped 4; count of bases not matched to a gene: 6. The CDR3 DNA reads TGTGCCAGCAGCTATCGGGACAGGGGAGTCTATGGCTACACCTTC. It translates to CASSYRDRGVYGYTF.

This clone was observed a few times. The J gene is TRBJ2-7, the V gene TRBV5-1, with 9 nucleotides matching TRBD1. V was clipped by 4 bases and J by 4 bases; unmatched bases: 9. Germline CDR1 and CDR2: SGHRS and YFSETQ. This CDR3 contains 15 residues. The CDR3 DNA follows: TGCGCCAGCAGCGGCTCCGGGACAGGGTCATACGAGCAGTACTTC. This codes for CASSGSGTGSYEQYF.